One and the same sample provided the 15 T cell receptor beta chains below, sequenced in a study of blood T cell repertoires in COVID-19. The data were produced by immunoSEQ multiplex PCR, yet TCRdb's version contains in-frame clones alone and is incomplete. The sample yields under 300,000 clones, 86% seen once. The sequenced material came from peripheral blood. These TCRs come from a man aged 60 to 75 with acute or convalescent COVID-19.

V is TRBV5-4 and J is TRBJ2-7; D is ambiguous. CDR3 size: 15 residues. Per the germline V gene, CDR1 is SGHNT and CDR2 is YYREEE (reference sequence). V was cut by 3 bases and J by 2 bases, with 15 bases left in between. The CDR3 DNA reads TGTGCCAGCAGCTCCCCCAGCGTAGCAACCTACGAGCAGTACTTC. As protein: CASSSPSVATYEQYF.

V is TRBV20-1 and J is TRBJ2-7; weak D call: TRBD2 (6 bases). This CDR3 contains 10 residues. Trimming removed 5 bases from V and 7 bases from J, with 9 bases in between. Germline loops: CDR1 DFQATT, CDR2 SNEGSKA (reference sequence). This chain's CDR3 is CSAAGREQYF. The CDR3 DNA follows: TGCAGTGCTGCGGGGAGGGAGCAGTACTTC.

This clone is a singleton in its sample. The V gene is TRBV9, the J gene TRBJ1-2; D not certain. From germline, CDR1 is SGDLS and CDR2 YYNGEE. V lost 0 bases to trimming and J lost 7 bases, with 10 bases between them. This CDR3 has 13 amino acids. The chain's CDR3 is CASSVVGGPGYTF. The CDR3 region has the DNA TGTGCCAGCAGCGTAGTCGGTGGTCCTGGCTACACCTTC. The variable domain in full, with the rest retrieved from reference TRBV9 and TRBJ1-2, is DSGVTQTPKHLITATGQRVTLRCSPRSGDLSVYWYQQSLDQGLQFLIQYYNGEERAKGNILERFSAQQFPDLHSELNLSSLELGDSALYFCASSVVGGPGYTFGSGTRLTVV.

A few counts support this clone. The chain is built from TRBV27 and TRBJ1-2; the D is unclear. Trimming cost V 2 bases and J 2 bases, with 9 bases left between them. From germline, CDR1 is MNHEY and CDR2 SMNVEV (reference sequence). The CDR3 totals 14 residues. CDR3 DNA: TGTGCCAGCAGTTTAAAACCCGGGAACTATGGCTACACCTTC. Translation gives CASSLKPGNYGYTF.

The chain is built from TRBV28 and TRBJ2-7; TRBD2 might be the D (6 bases). The germline V gene encodes CDR1 MDHEN and CDR2 SYDVKM. CDR3 length equals 15 residues. V was pared by 3 bases and J by 2 bases, with 14 bases between. Here the CDR3 DNA reads TGTGCCAGCAGTTTCAATTGGGGAGGAACCTACGAGCAGTACTTC. Its protein is CASSFNWGGTYEQYF.

The genes are TRBV4-2 and TRBJ1-4; tentative D call: TRBD1 (6 bases). The V gene's germline CDR1 is LGHNA and CDR2 YNFKEQ. V shed 3 bases and J shed 0 bases, with 11 bases lying between them. The CDR3 extends over 16 amino acids. The CDR3 loop reads CASSQVPGATNEKLFF. For the CDR3, the DNA is TGTGCCAGCAGCCAGGTCCCAGGGGCAACTAATGAAAAACTGTTTTTT.

The V gene is TRBV7-6, the J gene TRBJ2-7; 7 positions match TRBD2. V was pared by 3 bases and J by 4 bases, with 9 bases of the junction left unmatched. The CDR3 totals 15 residues. The germline V gene encodes CDR1 SGHVS and CDR2 FNYEAQ. The CDR3 DNA reads as TGTGCCAGCAGCTTTACGCGGGAGTCCTCTTACGAGCAGTACTTC. Protein product: CASSFTRESSYEQYF.

This clone was seen only a few times. The chain couples TRBV5-1 to TRBJ1-3; D gene ambiguous. In germline, CDR1 is SGHRS, CDR2 YFSETQ. V shed 4 bases and J shed 0 bases, with 14 bases lying between them. The CDR3 extends over 16 amino acids. The CDR3 protein is CASSPVEGSSGNTIYF. In nucleotides, the CDR3 is TGCGCCAGCAGCCCCGTGGAGGGAAGCTCTGGAAACACCATATATTTT. Full variable domain (missing parts from reference TRBV5-1 and TRBJ1-3): KAGVTQTPRYLIKTRGQQVTLSCSPISGHRSVSWYQQTPGQGLQFLFEYFSETQRNKGNFPGRFSGRQFSNSRSEMNVSTLELGDSALYLCASSPVEGSSGNTIYFGEGSWLTVV.

This sequence joins TRBV5-5 and TRBJ2-1; D gene uncertain. The CDR3 has 15 residues. V shed 1 base and J shed 0 bases, with 8 bases lying between them. CDR1 is SGHKS, CDR2 YYEKEE, per germline (reference sequence). CDR3 DNA: TGTGCCAGCAGCTTGAACACGATCTCCTACAATGAGCAGTTCTTC. It yields the protein CASSLNTISYNEQFF.

The chain combines TRBV5-8 with TRBJ2-1; 12 positions match TRBD2. Looked up from germline, CDR1 is SGHTS and CDR2 is YDEGEE. The junction had 9 bases not matched to a gene; V was cut back by 5 bases and J by 6 bases. CDR3 length equals 16 residues. The CDR3 protein is CASSPGELAGGNEQFF. CDR3 bases: TGTGCCAGCAGTCCCGGGGAACTAGCGGGAGGCAATGAGCAGTTCTTC. Filled out from reference TRBV5-8 and TRBJ2-1, the complete variable domain reads EAGVTQSPTHLIKTRGQQATLRCSPISGHTSVYWYQQALGLGLQFLLWYDEGEERNRGNFPPRFSGRQFPNYSSELNVNALELEDSALYLCASSPGELAGGNEQFFGPGTRLTVL.

The gene calls are TRBV6-5 and TRBJ1-4; possible D gene TRBD1, 6 bases. The germline gives CDR1 MNHEY, CDR2 SVGAGI. This CDR3 contains 14 residues. The V end was cut by 5 bases, the J end by 7 bases, with 14 bases between. The CDR3 sequence: CASSRDITAEKLFF. CDR3 DNA sequence: TGTGCCAGCAGTCGGGACATTACGGCTGAAAAACTGTTTTTT.

The chain has TRBV24-1 and TRBJ2-5, with TRBD1 matching 8 bases. The CDR3 totals 15 residues. V was pared by 4 bases and J by 5 bases, with 8 bases of the junction left unmatched. CDR1 and CDR2 (germline): KGHDR, SFDVKD. CDR3 region: CATSDFRGQRETQYF. The CDR3 region has the DNA TGTGCCACCAGTGACTTCAGGGGGCAGCGGGAGACCCAGTACTTC.

The chain combines TRBV5-5 with TRBJ2-1; 7 bases match TRBD1. V dropped 5 bases and J dropped 4; count of bases not matched to a gene: 9. Germline CDR1 is SGHKS and CDR2 is YYEKEE (reference sequence). The CDR3 covers 15 residues. The CDR3 DNA reads as TGTGCCAGCAGTTTACGTAGGGACAGATACAATGAGCAGTTCTTC. The encoded protein is CASSLRRDRYNEQFF.

The chain joins TRBV15 to TRBJ1-5, with D unresolved. In germline, CDR1 is LNHNV, CDR2 YYDKDF (reference sequence). The germline V and J ends were trimmed by 5 bases and 0 bases, with 11 bases remaining between them. CDR3 length equals 15 residues. CDR3 DNA: TGTGCCACCAGCGCAGGATTCTATAGCAATCAGCCCCAGCATTTT. As protein: CATSAGFYSNQPQHF.

V gene TRBV28 combines with J gene TRBJ2-6; 14 nucleotides align to TRBD2. The trim removed 4 bases at V and 0 bases at J, leaving 8 bases unmatched. CDR1 and CDR2 from the germline V gene are MDHEN and SYDVKM. The CDR3 has 20 residues. The DNA of the CDR3 is TGTGCCAGCAGTTCCTTTGGGACTAGCGGGAGTCCCTCTGGGGCCAACGTCCTGACTTTC. Translation: CASSSFGTSGSPSGANVLTF.